These 29 T cell receptor beta chains were all obtained from the same sample, sequenced in a study of blood T cells in healthy people across ages. The use of a sample-barcoded 5' primer and a J-beta primer mix characterized a second PCR of 7 to 11 cycles. MiXCR, run by TCRdb on the 5' RACE reads, gives a single entry per CDR3 protein. The sample has 600,000 to 800,000 distinct CDR3 sequences, 52% seen once. Material: blood. The receptor source for this set is a woman of 80 years or more in good health.

The chain couples TRBV27 to TRBJ1-2; 8 nucleotides line up with TRBD1. The junction had 16 bases not matched to a gene; V was cut back by 5 bases and J by 5 bases. The germline V gene encodes CDR1 MNHEY and CDR2 SMNVEV (reference sequence). This CDR3 is 17 amino acids long. CDR3 sequence reads: CASSTRQGRDMGYGYTF. The DNA of the CDR3 is TGTGCCAGCAGTACCCGACAGGGGCGGGATATGGGATATGGCTACACCTTC.

V and J are TRBV7-2 and TRBJ1-6, with TRBD1 as a possible D gene (6 bases). CDR1 SGHTA and CDR2 FQGNSA come from the germline V gene. This CDR3 is built from 15 residues. The V end lost 3 bases, the J end lost 6 bases, and 12 bases lay between the germline ends. In DNA, the CDR3 is TGTGCCAGCAGCTTCCCCGGGACACCTAATTCACCCCTCCACTTT. It codes for CASSFPGTPNSPLHF.

Points on this clonotype: A read error may be the cause here, since a much bigger clone is one base away. The chain couples TRBV5-1 to TRBJ2-1, with no clear D. CDR1 and CDR2 (germline): SGHRS, YFSETQ. The CDR3 extends over 15 amino acids. The V end was cut by 5 bases, the J end by 0 bases, with 12 bases between. CDR3 bases: TGCGCCAGCAGTGAGCAGGCCAGCTCCTACAATGAGCAGTTCTTC. It specifies CASSEQASSYNEQFF.

With respect to this clonotype: A single base separates this from a much larger clone, so it may be a read error. The rearrangement joins TRBV7-9 to TRBJ2-1; either TRBD1 or TRBD2 may supply D (7 bases each). From germline, CDR1 is SEHNR and CDR2 FQNEAQ (reference sequence). CDR3 length: 14 residues. CDR3 sequence reads: CATSSGGGRNEQFF. The CDR3, as DNA: TGTGCCACCAGCTCAGGGGGGGGGCGGAATGAGCAGTTCTTC.

The CDR3 protein is CASSRDRNEAFF. DNA of the CDR3: TGTGCCAGCAGCCGGGACAGGAACGAAGCTTTCTTT. The chain couples TRBV7-9 to TRBJ1-1, with 8 bases fitting TRBD1. The CDR3 has 12 residues. J was trimmed by 8 bases and V by 5 bases; bases with no gene match: 4. The germline gives CDR1 SEHNR, CDR2 FQNEAQ (reference sequence).

This clonotype appeared many times. V is TRBV7-6 and J is TRBJ2-7; D ambiguous. Trimming pared 5 bases from V and 3 bases from J, leaving 14 bases between. Germline V lookup: CDR1 SGHVS, CDR2 FNYEAQ. The CDR3 loop spans 14 amino acids. The DNA of the CDR3 is TGTGCCAGCAGCCCCCTTTACAGTAACTACGAGCAGTACTTC. Residues: CASSPLYSNYEQYF. Supplemented by reference TRBV7-6 and TRBJ2-7, the full variable domain reads GAGVSQSPRYKVTKRGQDVALRCDPISGHVSLYWYRQALGQGPEFLTYFNYEAQQDKSGLPNDRFSAERPEGSISTLTIQRTEQRDSAMYRCASSPLYSNYEQYFGPGTRLTVT.

The chain uses TRBV21-1 and TRBJ1-5; TRBD1 was called by the table and not checked on the DNA. TRBV21-1 is given as a pseudogene. The CDR3 runs 19 residues. CDR3 DNA: TGTGCCAGCAGCAAAGAGGGGGACAGGGGCCTTTATAGCAATCAGCCCCAGCATTTT. Amino acids: CASSKEGDRGLYSNQPQHF.

This clonotype was counted only a few times. This may be a read error: a much more frequent sequence differs by one nucleotide. The genes are TRBV5-1 and TRBJ2-7; possibly TRBD1 or TRBD2 for D (5 bases each). The CDR3 covers 13 residues. Germline loops: CDR1 SGHRS, CDR2 YFSETQ. Trimming removed 3 bases from V and 7 bases from J, with 14 bases in between. The CDR3 coding sequence is TGCGCCAGCAGCTCGGGACCCTGGGGTGAGCAGTACTTC. Encoded protein: CASSSGPWGEQYF.

The chain couples TRBV24-1 to TRBJ2-2, with D maybe TRBD2 (6 bases). This CDR3 contains 14 residues. Germline CDR1 KGHDR, CDR2 SFDVKD. The V and J ends lost 7 bases and 5 bases respectively, with 13 bases between them. The CDR3 bases are TGTGCCACCAGAACGGGGGTTAGGACCGGGGAGCTGTTTTTT. It is translated as CATRTGVRTGELFF.

J is TRBJ2-1 and V is TRBV5-6; no clear D gene. Germline V gene data show CDR1 as SGHDT and CDR2 as YYEEEE. The germline V and J ends were trimmed by 2 bases and 6 bases, with 9 bases remaining between them. This CDR3 contains 13 residues. The CDR3 region is CASSLINLNEQFF. CDR3 DNA: TGTGCCAGCAGCTTAATCAACCTCAATGAGCAGTTCTTC.

Note on this clonotype: This may arise from a read error, as a much more abundant clone is one base away. This chain connects TRBV5-6 to TRBJ2-7, with D possibly TRBD2 on 6 matching bases. V was pared by 7 bases and J by 3 bases, with 32 bases between. Per germline, CDR1 SGHDT and CDR2 YYEEEE. There are 19 residues in the CDR3. CDR3 sequence: CASDPRDWIGRAEDYEQYF. CDR3 coding DNA: TGTGCCAGCGACCCGCGGGACTGGATTGGGCGGGCGGAAGACTACGAGCAGTACTTC.

Comments on this clonotype: Lacking the conserved final phenylalanine or tryptophan, this CDR3 likely reflects a read error. The chain is built from TRBV9 and TRBJ2-3, with 7 bases aligning to TRBD2. J was trimmed by 0 bases and V by 1 base; bases with no gene match: 2. Germline V gene lookup returns CDR1 SGDLS and CDR2 YYNGEE. This CDR3 is 15 amino acids long. Here the CDR3 DNA reads TGTGCCAGCAGCGTACCGGGACTAAGCACAGATACGCAGTATCTT. Protein sequence: CASSVPGLSTDTQYL.

On this clonotype itself: This may be a read error, as it is one base from a much larger clone. The chain has TRBV9 and TRBJ2-5, with 10 bases identical to TRBD1. Germline values: CDR1 SGDLS, CDR2 YYNGEE. Unmatched junction bases numbered 13, after V lost 0 bases and J lost 11 bases. The CDR3 spans 16 residues. CDR3 residues: CASSVGAGQGWNEQYF. CDR3 DNA sequence: TGTGCCAGCAGCGTAGGTGCGGGACAGGGGTGGAATGAGCAGTACTTC.

V is TRBV20-1 and J is TRBJ1-4; a weak D match, TRBD1 (5 bases). Germline assignment: CDR1 DFQATT and CDR2 SNEGSKA (reference sequence). CDR3 size: 14 residues. Between the trimmed V and J ends, which lost 4 bases and 8 bases, there was a span of 17 bases. The CDR3 nucleotides are TGCAGTGCTAACCGGGACCCCTTTAGAGAAAAACTGTTTTTT. Protein product: CSANRDPFREKLFF.

Worth noting for this clonotype: A read error may explain this, as a much larger clone is one base away. The chain employs TRBV5-1 and TRBJ2-1; 8 nucleotides line up with TRBD2. In germline, CDR1 is SGHRS, CDR2 YFSETQ. V dropped 3 bases and J dropped 9; count of bases not matched to a gene: 11. There are 15 residues in the CDR3. The CDR3 nucleotides are TGCGCCAGCAGCTGGGCGGGGACTAGTTATGGTGAGCAGTTCTTC. Amino acids: CASSWAGTSYGEQFF.

V usage is TRBV7-2 and J usage is TRBJ2-5, with 9 bases lining up with TRBD1. Germline assignment: CDR1 SGHTA and CDR2 FQGNSA. The CDR3 length is 15 residues. The V segment lost 2 bases and the J segment 11 bases; nucleotides outside the gene matches: 12. The CDR3 region has the DNA TGTGCCAGCAGCTTAAGGAGACAGGGGGGCAATGAGCAGTACTTC. It specifies CASSLRRQGGNEQYF.

In DNA form, the CDR3 reads TGCAGCGTTAAGTCTCCATTCAATGAGCAGTTCTTC. Translating it yields CSVKSPFNEQFF. The chain is built from TRBV29-1 and TRBJ2-1; D remains ambiguous. The CDR3 length is 12 residues. V was pared by 5 bases and J by 6 bases, with 11 bases between. Germline lookup yields CDR1 SQVTM and CDR2 ANQGSEA.

This clonotype was seen ten or more times. This chain uses TRBV5-1 with TRBJ1-4; D possibly corresponds to TRBD1 (6 bases). The CDR3 totals 13 residues. Trimming pared 5 bases from V and 8 bases from J, leaving 13 bases between. Germline V gives CDR1 SGHRS, CDR2 YFSETQ. The CDR3 region has the DNA TGCGCCAGCAGAGGGGGGGAAGTAGAAAAACTGTTTTTT. Its translation: CASRGGEVEKLFF. Supplemented by reference TRBV5-1 and TRBJ1-4, the full variable domain reads KAGVTQTPRYLIKTRGQQVTLSCSPISGHRSVSWYQQTPGQGLQFLFEYFSETQRNKGNFPGRFSGRQFSNSRSEMNVSTLELGDSALYLCASRGGEVEKLFFGSGTQLSVL.

This sequence joins TRBV15 and TRBJ2-1; D unclear. Deletions cut 2 bases from V and 7 bases from J, with 9 bases between. There are 13 residues in the CDR3. From germline, CDR1 is LNHNV and CDR2 YYDKDF (reference sequence). The CDR3 is CATSRLNFNEQFF. In DNA, the CDR3 is TGTGCCACCAGCAGACTGAACTTTAATGAGCAGTTCTTC. Full variable domain (rest looked up from reference TRBV15 and TRBJ2-1): DAMVIQNPRYQVTQFGKPVTLSCSQTLNHNVMYWYQQKSSQAPKLLFHYYDKDFNNEADTPDNFQSRRPNTSFCFLDIRSPGLGDTAMYLCATSRLNFNEQFFGPGTRLTVL.

The rearrangement links TRBV6-1 to TRBJ2-3, with D uncertain. CDR3 size: 15 residues. V lost 3 bases, J lost 0 bases, and 10 bases lay in between. Germline V gives CDR1 MNHNS, CDR2 SASEGT. CDR3 amino acids: CASSDTGPSTDTQYF. Written as DNA, the CDR3 is TGTGCCAGCAGTGACACGGGTCCTAGCACAGATACGCAGTATTTT.

The gene calls are TRBV7-2 and TRBJ2-1; TRBD2 is a possible D gene (6 bases). CDR1 and CDR2 (germline): SGHTA, FQGNSA. Trimming cost V 7 bases and J 6 bases, with 19 bases left between them. The CDR3 is 15 residues long. CDR3: CASTLYRAGGNEQFF. CDR3 DNA: TGTGCCAGCACCCTTTATAGAGCCGGGGGCAATGAGCAGTTCTTC.

This clonotype was observed at least ten times. The V and J genes are TRBV29-1 and TRBJ1-6, with D unclear. Per germline, CDR1 SQVTM and CDR2 ANQGSEA. With 8 bases removed from V and 7 bases from J, the gap between germline ends came to 15 bases. The CDR3 length is 13 residues. CDR3 sequence reads: CSTRETQNSPLHF. CDR3 nucleotides: TGCAGCACAAGGGAAACCCAAAATTCACCCCTCCACTTT.

This clonotype came up many times. The rearrangement joins TRBV10-3 to TRBJ2-1; 10 bases line up with TRBD1. After removal of 6 bases from V and 5 bases from J, the junction contained 13 bases not matched to a gene. CDR1 and CDR2 (germline): ENHRY, SYGVKD. CDR3 length equals 17 residues. The chain's CDR3 is CAIRKSSGTGVNNEQFF. For the CDR3, the DNA is TGTGCCATCAGAAAATCGTCCGGGACAGGGGTTAACAATGAGCAGTTCTTC.

This clonotype was seen more than once but under ten times. A read error may be the cause here, since a much bigger clone is one base away. The chain is built from TRBV7-4 and TRBJ2-5; D perhaps matches TRBD1 (6 bases). V dropped 5 bases and J dropped 11 bases, with 33 bases sitting between them. Germline-derived CDR1 and CDR2 are SGHVT and SQSDAQ. This CDR3 contains 18 residues. The DNA of the CDR3 is TGTGCCAGCAGCCCCCAGGGCCTACAGGGTCAGGCTAGAGTTGAGCAGTACTTC. Its translation: CASSPQGLQGQARVEQYF.

The V and J genes are TRBV20-1 and TRBJ1-5, with TRBD1 matching 7 bases. The V gene end was trimmed by 4 bases and the J gene end by 0 bases; junction bases not matched to a gene: 6. This CDR3 has 15 residues. The germline CDR1 and CDR2 sequences are DFQATT and SNEGSKA (reference sequence). CDR3 nucleotides: TGCAGTGCTACACAGGGGTATTATAGCAATCAGCCCCAGCATTTT. Its protein product is CSATQGYYSNQPQHF.

This rearrangement joins TRBV5-5 to TRBJ1-2; D call uncertain. This CDR3 is 15 amino acids long. The V gene's germline CDR1 is SGHKS and CDR2 YYEKEE (reference sequence). V shed 3 bases and J shed 5 bases, with 17 bases lying between them. The CDR3 nucleotides read TGTGCCAGCAGCTCTCTCATTGGTCACTGGTATGGCTACACCTTC. It codes for CASSSLIGHWYGYTF.

The chain carries TRBV4-1 and TRBJ2-5; perhaps TRBD1 as D (6 bases). The CDR3 spans 16 residues. V gave up 4 bases and J gave up 11 bases, with 26 bases separating them. CDR1 and CDR2 from the germline V gene are MGHRA and YSYEKL. Here the CDR3 reads CASSRSTGTHLGEQYF. DNA for the CDR3: TGCGCCAGCAGCCGCAGTACCGGGACACACTTAGGAGAGCAGTACTTC.

The chain is built from TRBV14 and TRBJ2-1; 9 bases are shared with TRBD2. The J call is doubtful: the DNA matches TRBJ2-7 better. CDR3 length: 15 residues. Germline-derived CDR1 and CDR2 are SGHDN and FVKESK. CDR3 loop: CASSQFSGRGYEQYF. The CDR3 DNA is TGTGCCAGCAGCCAGTTTAGCGGGAGAGGTTACGAGCAGTACTTC.

This clonotype was observed at least ten times. This chain connects TRBV12-3 or TRBV12-4 to TRBJ2-7; 8 positions agree with TRBD2. The CDR3 extends over 15 amino acids. Trimming at V came to 2 bases and at J to 2 bases, leaving 5 bases not matched to a gene. CDR3 DNA sequence: TGTGCCAGCAGTTTATGGCTAGCGGGCCCCTACGAGCAGTACTTC. It is translated as CASSLWLAGPYEQYF.